Below are 19 T cell receptor beta chains sequenced from a single sample in a study of T cell responses to AZD1222 COVID-19 vaccine. Generated by immunoSEQ multiplex PCR, the TCRdb table keeps only in-frame clones and is missing some. This sample has about 120,000 clones; around 93% occur once, and the top ten carry 14%. This specimen was peripheral blood, taken on day 0 of AZD1222 vaccination. The origin of the receptors is an adult in good health.

V is TRBV25-1 and J is TRBJ2-7; D gene unclear. The CDR3 length is 11 residues. Germline V gene sequence: CDR1 MGHDK, CDR2 SYGVNS. V was shortened by 8 bases and J by 4 bases, with 9 bases between the two germline ends. As DNA, the CDR3 is TGTGCCAGCTACGGCGGTTACGAGCAGTACTTC. It yields the protein CASYGGYEQYF.

The rearrangement uses TRBV10-3 and TRBJ1-1; 11 nucleotides agree with TRBD1. Germline V gene lookup returns CDR1 ENHRY and CDR2 SYGVKD. The CDR3 has 16 residues. V lost 1 base to trimming and J lost 6 bases; unmatched junction nucleotides: 7. Here the CDR3 reads CAISEFKGTGGSEAFF. The DNA of the CDR3 is TGTGCCATCAGTGAGTTTAAGGGGACAGGGGGTTCTGAAGCTTTCTTT.

The rearrangement links TRBV2 to TRBJ2-7; 7 nucleotides align to TRBD1. Germline V CDR1 and CDR2: SNHLY, FYNNEI. This CDR3 contains 16 residues. J was trimmed by 2 bases and V by 6 bases; bases with no gene match: 13. CDR3 in amino acids: CASSGNLDRATYEQYF. The CDR3 bases are TGTGCCAGCAGCGGCAATCTCGACAGGGCGACCTACGAGCAGTACTTC. The whole variable domain, remainder taken from reference TRBV2 and TRBJ2-7, is EPEVTQTPSHQVTQMGQEVILRCVPISNHLYFYWYRQILGQKVEFLVSFYNNEISEKSEIFDDQFSVERPDGSNFTLKIRSTKLEDSAMYFCASSGNLDRATYEQYFGPGTRLTVT.

The chain recombines TRBV27 with TRBJ2-2, with D hard to call. Trimming left V 5 bases short and J 5 bases short, with 6 bases between. In germline, CDR1 is MNHEY, CDR2 SMNVEV (reference sequence). CDR3 size: 12 residues. The CDR3 sequence is CASSPSTGELFF. In nucleotides, the CDR3 is TGTGCCAGCAGTCCATCGACCGGGGAGCTGTTTTTT.

In the case of this clone: Additional DNA sequences in this sample encode the identical CDR3. The chain couples TRBV7-9 to TRBJ1-3; no clear D. This CDR3 is built from 13 residues. V was cut by 3 bases and J by 4 bases, with 7 bases left in between. Germline assignment: CDR1 SEHNR and CDR2 FQNEAQ (reference sequence). This CDR3 reads CASSLVVGNTIYF. The CDR3, as DNA: TGTGCCAGCAGCTTGGTGGTAGGAAACACCATATATTTT.

This clone has only one observation. The CDR3 DNA is TGTGCCAGCAGCTTAGGTCCCAACACTGAAGCTTTCTTT. Protein sequence: CASSLGPNTEAFF. The chain links TRBV27 to TRBJ1-1, with unresolved D. Germline V CDR1 and CDR2: MNHEY, SMNVEV (reference sequence). V lost 6 bases and J 2 bases, leaving 10 bases between the germline ends. This CDR3 comprises 13 residues.

The V and J genes are TRBV18 and TRBJ1-5, with D unclear. The CDR3 totals 14 residues. Trimming pared 2 bases from V and 4 bases from J, leaving 9 bases between. CDR1 and CDR2 (germline): KGHSH, LQKENI. CDR3 in DNA: TGTGCCAGCTCACCAATGGCGGGAAATCAGCCCCAGCATTTT. Protein sequence: CASSPMAGNQPQHF.

The rearrangement joins TRBV27 to TRBJ1-1, with D possibly TRBD1 on 5 matching bases. The germline V gene encodes CDR1 MNHEY and CDR2 SMNVEV (reference sequence). The CDR3 loop spans 13 amino acids. V gave up 1 base and J gave up 8 bases, with 11 bases separating them. The CDR3 region has the DNA TGTGCCAGCAGTTTATTCCTTTCAGGGGAAGCTTTCTTT. This gives the protein CASSLFLSGEAFF.

The chain joins TRBV27 to TRBJ1-5; TRBD1 agrees at 7 bases. V dropped 2 bases and J dropped 0; count of bases not matched to a gene: 4. CDR1 MNHEY and CDR2 SMNVEV come from the germline V gene (reference sequence). The CDR3 totals 16 residues. The CDR3 DNA is TGTGCCAGCAGTTTAACAGGGGCAACTAGCAATCAGCCCCAGCATTTT. Translated: CASSLTGATSNQPQHF.

J is TRBJ1-2 and V is TRBV27; TRBD1 aligns across 8 bases. The CDR3 sequence is 15 residues long. V dropped 5 bases and J dropped 10; count of bases not matched to a gene: 15. Germline V lookup: CDR1 MNHEY, CDR2 SMNVEV (reference sequence). CDR3 in DNA: TGTGCCAGCAGTCCGCTAATGGACAGGGACCCTCTCTACACCTTC. Its protein is CASSPLMDRDPLYTF.

The rearrangement links TRBV7-9 to TRBJ2-1, with TRBD2 as a possible D gene (5 bases). From germline, CDR1 is SEHNR and CDR2 FQNEAQ (reference sequence). V was pared by 7 bases and J by 4 bases, with 17 bases between. This CDR3 region has 15 residues. CDR3 nucleotide sequence: TGTGCCAGCATCGACAACGGGCGAGGGTACAATGAGCAGTTCTTC. Translated: CASIDNGRGYNEQFF.

The chain uses TRBV3-1 (or the pseudogene TRBV3-2) and TRBJ2-2, with D tentatively TRBD1 (6 bases). CDR1 is LGHDT and CDR2 is YNNKEL in the germline V gene (reference sequence). This CDR3 region has 15 residues. The V gene lost 4 bases and the J gene lost 6 bases, with 15 bases spanning the gap. The CDR3 DNA sequence: TGTGCCAGCAGCCCAGAGACAGGCGAGGCCGGGGAGCTGTTTTTT. It codes for CASSPETGEAGELFF.

This sequence joins TRBV7-2 and TRBJ2-7, with a tentative D call TRBD2 (6 bases). Trimming removed 0 bases at V and 2 bases at J, with 8 bases between. The CDR3 has 14 amino acids. CDR1 is SGHTA and CDR2 is FQGNSA in the germline V gene. The CDR3 DNA is TGTGCCAGCAGCTTAGCGGCGGGAACCTACGAGCAGTACTTC. As protein: CASSLAAGTYEQYF.

V is TRBV27 and J is TRBJ2-1, with 8 bases aligning to TRBD2. The CDR3 spans 15 residues. Germline V gives CDR1 MNHEY, CDR2 SMNVEV (reference sequence). The V segment lost 5 bases and the J segment 3 bases; nucleotides outside the gene matches: 6. CDR3: CASSPQREYYNEQFF. The CDR3 DNA is TGTGCCAGCAGTCCCCAGCGGGAGTACTACAATGAGCAGTTCTTC.

The chain is built from TRBV6-5 and TRBJ2-5; D unresolved. The ends were cut back, 2 bases at V and 2 bases at J, with 6 bases in the middle. The CDR3 is made up of 13 amino acids. CDR1 is MNHEY and CDR2 is SVGAGI in the germline V gene. The CDR3 region has the DNA TGTGCCAGCAGTTACGTTCAACAAGAGACCCAGTACTTC. Translated: CASSYVQQETQYF.

The chain couples TRBV25-1 to TRBJ2-1; TRBD1 might be the D (6 bases). Trimming stripped 3 bases from V and 3 bases from J, with 9 bases between. CDR1 is MGHDK and CDR2 is SYGVNS in the germline V gene. There are 14 residues in the CDR3. The CDR3 protein is CASSDPGDYNEQFF. The CDR3 nucleotides are TGTGCCAGCAGTGATCCAGGGGACTACAATGAGCAGTTCTTC.

This chain links TRBV11-2 with TRBJ2-3; D is undetermined. The CDR3 is 16 residues long. V lost 1 base and J lost 1, with 12 bases in between. Germline loops: CDR1 SGHAT, CDR2 FQNNGV. CDR3 bases: TGTGCCAGCAGCTTAGTGATGGGCGACCGCACAGATACGCAGTATTTT. Protein product: CASSLVMGDRTDTQYF. Together with reference TRBV11-2 and TRBJ2-3, the CDR3 gives the full variable domain: EAGVAQSPRYKIIEKRQSVAFWCNPISGHATLYWYQQILGQGPKLLIQFQNNGVVDDSQLPKDRFSAERLKGVDSTLKIQPAKLEDSAVYLCASSLVMGDRTDTQYFGPGTRLTVL.

The gene calls are TRBV4-2 and TRBJ2-5; 7 bases are a match to TRBD2. The CDR3 runs to 17 residues. Germline-derived CDR1 and CDR2 are LGHNA and YNFKEQ. V gave up 1 base and J gave up 4 bases; unmatched junction bases: 12. Written as DNA, the CDR3 is TGTGCCAGCAGCCAAGGGGAGGGGTACTCCCTAGGAGAGACCCAGTACTTC. Amino acid sequence: CASSQGEGYSLGETQYF.

This chain uses TRBV5-1 with TRBJ1-4; no reliable D call. The V gene lost 0 bases and the J gene lost 7 bases, with 10 bases spanning the gap. There are 14 residues in the CDR3. Looked up from germline, CDR1 is SGHRS and CDR2 is YFSETQ. The CDR3 DNA follows: TGCGCCAGCAGCTTGGCAGCGGGGAGTGAAAAACTGTTTTTT. It translates to CASSLAAGSEKLFF.